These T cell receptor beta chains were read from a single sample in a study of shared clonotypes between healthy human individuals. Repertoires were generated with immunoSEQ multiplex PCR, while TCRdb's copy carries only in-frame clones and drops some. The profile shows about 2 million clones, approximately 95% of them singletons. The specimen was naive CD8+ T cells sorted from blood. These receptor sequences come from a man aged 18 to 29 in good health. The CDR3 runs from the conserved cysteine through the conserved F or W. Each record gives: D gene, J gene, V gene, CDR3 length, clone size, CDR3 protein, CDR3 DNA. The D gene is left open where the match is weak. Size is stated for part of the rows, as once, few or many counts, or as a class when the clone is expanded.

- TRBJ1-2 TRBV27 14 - CASSPRGGREGYTF TGTGCCAGCAGCCCCCGGGGGGGGCGAGAGGGCTACACCTTC
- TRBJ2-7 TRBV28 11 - CASSFQVEQYF TGTGCCAGCAGTTTTCAAGTCGAGCAGTACTTC
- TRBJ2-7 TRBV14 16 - CASSQGTLISSYEQYF TGTGCCAGCAGCCAAGGAACGTTAATAAGCTCCTACGAGCAGTACTTC
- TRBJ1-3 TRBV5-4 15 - CASSFGPASGNTIYF TGTGCCAGCAGCTTCGGCCCGGCCTCTGGAAACACCATATATTTT
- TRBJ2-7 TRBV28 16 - CASRHGTSYLNDEQYF TGTGCCAGCAGACACGGGACATCCTACCTCAATGACGAGCAGTACTTC
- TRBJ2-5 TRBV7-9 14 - CASSPGRPEETQYF TGTGCCAGCAGCCCGGGCAGGCCCGAAGAGACCCAGTACTTC
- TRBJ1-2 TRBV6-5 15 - CASSYSIGVSDGYTF TGTGCCAGCAGTTACTCGATCGGGGTATCGGATGGCTACACCTTC
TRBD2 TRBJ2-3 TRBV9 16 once CASSAEGLAGTDTQYF TGTGCCAGCAGCGCAGAGGGACTAGCGGGCACAGATACGCAGTATTTT
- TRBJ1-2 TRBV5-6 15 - CASSQTGAGFYGYTF TGTGCCAGCAGCCAGACAGGTGCTGGTTTCTATGGCTACACCTTC
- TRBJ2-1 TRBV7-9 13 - CASSLASENEQFF TGTGCCAGCAGCTTAGCCTCGGAGAATGAGCAGTTCTTC
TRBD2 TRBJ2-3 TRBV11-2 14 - CASSTRLASDTQYF TGTGCCAGCAGCACCCGACTAGCGTCAGATACGCAGTATTTT
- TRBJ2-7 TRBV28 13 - CASSGTPSYEQYF TGTGCCAGCAGCGGGACTCCAAGTTACGAGCAGTACTTC
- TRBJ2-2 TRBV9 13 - CASSEQGTGELFF TGTGCCAGCAGCGAACAGGGCACCGGGGAGCTGTTTTTT
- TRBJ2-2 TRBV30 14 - CASVAGAYTGELFF TGTGCCTCTGTAGCAGGGGCCTACACCGGGGAGCTGTTTTTT
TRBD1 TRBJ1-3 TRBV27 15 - CASSPNWTGGNTIYF TGTGCCAGCAGCCCCAATTGGACAGGAGGAAACACCATATATTTT
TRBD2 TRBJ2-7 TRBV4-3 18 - CASSQDATSGLARYEQYF TGCGCCAGCAGCCAAGATGCGACGTCCGGACTAGCACGATACGAGCAGTACTTC
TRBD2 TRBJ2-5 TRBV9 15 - CASSASGGFVETQYF TGTGCCAGCAGCGCCAGCGGGGGCTTCGTAGAGACCCAGTACTTC
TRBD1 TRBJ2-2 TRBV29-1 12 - CSVRTGTGELFF TGCAGCGTCCGGACAGGCACCGGGGAGCTGTTTTTT
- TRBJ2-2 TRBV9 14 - CASTEGGNTGELFF TGTGCCAGCACCGAGGGGGGGAACACCGGGGAGCTGTTTTTT
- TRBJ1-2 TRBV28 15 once CASSSHGEEDDGYTF TGTGCCAGCAGTTCCCACGGGGAGGAAGATGATGGCTACACCTTC
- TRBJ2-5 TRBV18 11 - CASSKTETQYF TGTGCCAGCTCAAAGACAGAGACCCAGTACTTC
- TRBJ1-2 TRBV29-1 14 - CSVEVQDSNYGYTF TGCAGCGTTGAAGTGCAGGATTCTAACTATGGCTACACCTTC
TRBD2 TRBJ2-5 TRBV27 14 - CASWGSGGVETQYF TGTGCCAGCTGGGGTAGCGGGGGGGTCGAGACCCAGTACTTC
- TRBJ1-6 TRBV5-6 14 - CASSLAGYGSPLHF TGTGCCAGCAGCTTGGCAGGGTACGGATCACCCCTCCACTTT
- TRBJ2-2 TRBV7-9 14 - CASSTQVNTGELFF TGTGCCAGCAGCACCCAGGTGAACACCGGGGAGCTGTTTTTT
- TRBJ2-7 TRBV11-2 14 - CASSLVGSLHEQYF TGTGCCAGCAGCTTAGTAGGTTCTCTCCACGAGCAGTACTTC
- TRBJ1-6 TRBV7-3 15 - CASSLTGDYNSPLHF TGTGCCAGCAGCTTAACGGGGGATTATAATTCACCCCTCCACTTT